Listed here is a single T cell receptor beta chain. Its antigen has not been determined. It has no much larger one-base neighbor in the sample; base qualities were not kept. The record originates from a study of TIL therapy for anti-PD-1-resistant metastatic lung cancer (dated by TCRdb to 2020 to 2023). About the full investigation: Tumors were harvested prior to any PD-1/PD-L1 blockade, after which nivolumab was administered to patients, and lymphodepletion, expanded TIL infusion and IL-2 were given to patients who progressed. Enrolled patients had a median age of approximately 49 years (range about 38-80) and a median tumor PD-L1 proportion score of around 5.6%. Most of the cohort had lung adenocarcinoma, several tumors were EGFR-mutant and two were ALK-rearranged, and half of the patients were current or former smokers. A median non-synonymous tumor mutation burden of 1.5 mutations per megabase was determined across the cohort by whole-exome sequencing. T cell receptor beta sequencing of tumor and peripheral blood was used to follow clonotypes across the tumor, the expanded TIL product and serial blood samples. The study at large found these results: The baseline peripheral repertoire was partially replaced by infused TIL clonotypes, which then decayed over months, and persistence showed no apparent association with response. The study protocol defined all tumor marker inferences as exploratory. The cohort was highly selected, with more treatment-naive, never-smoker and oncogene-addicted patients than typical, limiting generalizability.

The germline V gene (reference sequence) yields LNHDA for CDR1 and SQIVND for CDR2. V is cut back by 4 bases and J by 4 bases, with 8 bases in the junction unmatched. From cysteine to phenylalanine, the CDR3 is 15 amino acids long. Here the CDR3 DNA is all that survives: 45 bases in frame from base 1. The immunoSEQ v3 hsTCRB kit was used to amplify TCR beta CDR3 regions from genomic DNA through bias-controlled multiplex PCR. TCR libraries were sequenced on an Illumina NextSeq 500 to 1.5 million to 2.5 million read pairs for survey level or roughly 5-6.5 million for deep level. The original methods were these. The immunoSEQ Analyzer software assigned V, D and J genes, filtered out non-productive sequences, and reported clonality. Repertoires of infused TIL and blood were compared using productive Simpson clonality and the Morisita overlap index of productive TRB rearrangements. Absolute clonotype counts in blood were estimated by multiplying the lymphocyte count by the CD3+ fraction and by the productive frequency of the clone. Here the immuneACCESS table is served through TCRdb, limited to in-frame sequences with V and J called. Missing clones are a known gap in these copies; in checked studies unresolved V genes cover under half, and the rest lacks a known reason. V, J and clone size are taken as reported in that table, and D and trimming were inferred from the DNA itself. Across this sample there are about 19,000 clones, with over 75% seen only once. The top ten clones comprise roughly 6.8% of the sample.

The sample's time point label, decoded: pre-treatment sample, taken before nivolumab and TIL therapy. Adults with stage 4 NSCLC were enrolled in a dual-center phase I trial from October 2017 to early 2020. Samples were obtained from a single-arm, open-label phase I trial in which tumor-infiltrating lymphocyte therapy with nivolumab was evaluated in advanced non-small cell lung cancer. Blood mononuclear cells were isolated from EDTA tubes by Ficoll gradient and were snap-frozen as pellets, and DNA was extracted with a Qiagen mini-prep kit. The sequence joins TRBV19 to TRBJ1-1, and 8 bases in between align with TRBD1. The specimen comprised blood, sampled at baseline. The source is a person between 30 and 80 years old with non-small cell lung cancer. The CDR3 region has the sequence CASSRTGMRSTEAFF. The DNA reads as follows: TGTGCCAGTAGTAGGACAGGGATGAGGAGCACTGAAGCTTTCTTT. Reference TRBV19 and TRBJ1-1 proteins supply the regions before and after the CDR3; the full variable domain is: DGGITQSPKYLFRKEGQNVTLSCEQNLNHDAMYWYRQDPGQGLRLIYYSQIVNDFQKGDIAEGYSVSREKKESFPLTVTSAQKNPTAFYLCASSRTGMRSTEAFFGQGTRLTVV.